Reported below is one T cell receptor (beta chain). This table comes from immunoSEQ multiplex PCR, and its TCRdb copy is limited to in-frame clones, with some not included. The sample has tens of thousands of clones; 91% are singletons. The sample belongs to a study of technical replicates of blood from a handful of donors. With V trimmed by 4 bases and J by 5 bases, 9 bases remained unmatched. The CDR3 covers 15 residues. Germline-derived CDR1 and CDR2 are SGHDT and YYEEEE. V gene TRBV5-6 combines with J gene TRBJ1-5, with 7 bases that match TRBD1. Sequenced sample: T cells isolated from PBMCs. The TCR sequence derives from a human donor in good health. Some clones in this sample may be carry-over from other donors' samples. The CDR3, as DNA: TGTGCCAGCAGCCGGATTGACAGGGACGATCAGCCCCAGCATTTT. This encodes CASSRIDRDDQPQHF.